The sequence of this TCR beta chain was determined in a study of vaccination and CD4 T cells after COVID-19. Study background: Spike peptides, overlapping and drawn from SARS-CoV-2, HCoV-NL63, HCoV-OC43 and HCoV-229E, were used to stimulate cells.

With respect to this clonotype: The antigen remains undetermined.

CDR3 length: 13 residues. V dropped 0 bases and J dropped 5 bases, with 8 bases sitting between them. CDR1 SGHNT and CDR2 YYREEE come from the germline V gene (reference sequence). Treatment described: approximately 9-day PBMC culture with coronavirus spike peptide pools or control peptides (ViraFEST assay). CD4+ T cells of the unexposed donor were collected before the COVID-19 pandemic (2011-2018). Negative selection purified CD4+ T cells after less than 11 days of culture. Findings and caveats of the study: Convalescent patients had a median about 90% of reactive clones appearing only post-vaccination.

The Oncomine TCR Beta short-read assay sequenced DNA from cultured CD4+ T cells. Once CD4+ T cells had been cultured, genomic DNA was extracted from them. TCRdb redid the calling of the PCR reads with MiXCR, one entry per CDR3 protein. The sample lists fewer than 3,000 distinct CDR3 sequences, about a quarter occurring once. This receptor was taken from a human donor in good health. Sequences were obtained from CD4+ T cells from blood, cultured in vitro. The rearrangement links TRBV5-4 to TRBJ1-2, with D unclear. The CDR3 DNA sequence: TGTGCCAGCAGCTTGGGGAGTGAGTATGGCTACACCTTC. Translating gives CASSLGSEYGYTF.